The 29 T cell receptor beta chains listed next were all sequenced from one sample in a study of T cell responses to AZD1222 COVID-19 vaccine. Assay: immunoSEQ multiplex PCR; the TCRdb copy retains only in-frame clones and omits some. This table has 150,000 or so clones, over 75% appearing once. Specimen: peripheral blood, collected on day 0 of AZD1222 vaccination. The origin of the receptors is an adult in good health.

This chain connects TRBV6-5 to TRBJ1-2; 10 bases line up with TRBD1. After removal of 5 bases from V and 3 bases from J, the junction contained 3 bases not matched to a gene. The CDR3 sequence is 14 residues long. The germline V gene encodes CDR1 MNHEY and CDR2 SVGAGI. CDR3 bases: TGTGCCAGCAGTCGAGGGACAGGGGACTATGGCTACACCTTC. Protein product: CASSRGTGDYGYTF.

This chain uses TRBV7-2 with TRBJ1-3; weak D call: TRBD1 (5 bases). Trimming stripped 3 bases from V and 4 bases from J, with 10 bases between. From germline, CDR1 is SGHTA and CDR2 FQGNSA. The CDR3 runs to 14 residues. The CDR3 DNA reads TGTGCCAGCAGCTTGGGTTGGGGGGGAAACACCATATATTTT. Amino acid sequence: CASSLGWGGNTIYF.

This chain joins TRBV12-3 or TRBV12-4 and TRBJ2-1; D ambiguous. This CDR3 has 13 amino acids. V was pared by 11 bases and J by 1 base, with 12 bases between. The DNA of the CDR3 is TGTGCCGGCACCACTTCATCCTACAATGAGCAGTTCTTC. This codes for CAGTTSSYNEQFF.

The rearrangement joins TRBV27 to TRBJ1-3, with D uncertain. The CDR3 is made up of 15 amino acids. CDR1 is MNHEY and CDR2 is SMNVEV in the germline V gene (reference sequence). Trimming left V 6 bases short and J 3 bases short, with 15 bases between. CDR3 sequence (DNA): TGTGCCAGCAGCCCTGGGTCTTTCGGTGGAAACACCATATATTTT. This codes for CASSPGSFGGNTIYF.

This clone was counted once. The chain is built from TRBV7-9 and TRBJ2-5; D unresolved. Germline CDR1 SEHNR, CDR2 FQNEAQ (reference sequence). Trimming removed 3 bases at V and 1 base at J, with 6 bases between. This CDR3 comprises 13 residues. The CDR3 DNA reads as TGTGCCAGCAGCTTTTCTCTCCAAGAGACCCAGTACTTC. Its protein is CASSFSLQETQYF.

The rearrangement uses TRBV6-5 and TRBJ1-3, with 9 bases identical to TRBD1. The CDR3 sequence is 15 residues long. Looked up from germline, CDR1 is MNHEY and CDR2 is SVGAGI. After removal of 4 bases from V and 3 bases from J, the junction contained 4 bases not matched to a gene. The CDR3 protein is CASSSNRGLGNTIYF. In DNA, the CDR3 is TGTGCCAGCAGTTCAAACAGGGGGCTTGGAAACACCATATATTTT.

The V and J genes are TRBV12-3 or TRBV12-4 and TRBJ1-6; unclear D gene. The CDR3 length is 13 residues. V was clipped by 5 bases and J by 6 bases, with 8 bases between them. CDR3 nucleotide sequence: TGTGCCAGCAGTATTCAGGTTAATTCACCCCTCCACTTT. As protein: CASSIQVNSPLHF.

The count of this clone is one. The V gene is TRBV9, the J gene TRBJ2-1; no clear D gene. The CDR3 has 15 amino acids. V was shortened by 0 bases and J by 6 bases, with 13 bases between the two germline ends. Germline V gene lookup returns CDR1 SGDLS and CDR2 YYNGEE. The CDR3 DNA follows: TGTGCCAGCAGCGTAGGACAAACCCTTTTCAATGAGCAGTTCTTC. Its protein product is CASSVGQTLFNEQFF.

The chain joins TRBV19 to TRBJ1-2; TRBD1 agrees at 11 bases. The germline CDR1 and CDR2 sequences are LNHDA and SQIVND (reference sequence). V lost 5 bases and J lost 7; bases outside the gene matches: 6. CDR3 length equals 14 residues. The CDR3 coding sequence is TGTGCCAGTAGTCCGGACAGGGGGCGAGGTGGCTACACCTTC. Its protein is CASSPDRGRGGYTF. The entire variable domain, with the rest obtained from reference TRBV19 and TRBJ1-2, is as follows: DGGITQSPKYLFRKEGQNVTLSCEQNLNHDAMYWYRQDPGQGLRLIYYSQIVNDFQKGDIAEGYSVSREKKESFPLTVTSAQKNPTAFYLCASSPDRGRGGYTFGSGTRLTVV.

The chain combines TRBV18 with TRBJ1-2; 8 bases agree with TRBD1. The CDR3 spans 15 residues. With 3 bases clipped from V and 6 bases from J, the junction kept 9 bases outside the gene matches. Germline V gives CDR1 KGHSH, CDR2 LQKENI. DNA for the CDR3: TGTGCCAGCTCACCCCTGGGCCAGGGGGCAAATGGCTACACCTTC. The encoded protein is CASSPLGQGANGYTF. The variable domain in full, completed from reference TRBV18 and TRBJ1-2, reads NAGVMQNPRHLVRRRGQEARLRCSPMKGHSHVYWYRQLPEEGLKFMVYLQKENIIDESGMPKERFSAEFPKEGPSILRIQQVVRGDSAAYFCASSPLGQGANGYTFGSGTRLTVV.

The chain is built from TRBV6-5 and TRBJ1-5; D uncertain. V dropped 5 bases and J dropped 5 bases, with 10 bases sitting between them. Germline V CDR1 and CDR2: MNHEY, SVGAGI. The CDR3 spans 13 residues. CDR3 DNA: TGTGCCAGCAGTCAGAGTTACGATCAGCCCCAGCATTTT. This gives the protein CASSQSYDQPQHF.

The DNA of the CDR3 is TGTGCCAGCAGTTTTTATGGGGGGAACACTGAAGCTTTCTTT. Its translation is CASSFYGGNTEAFF. The V call is TRBV7-9, the J call TRBJ1-1, with D perhaps matching TRBD1 (5 bases). V was pared by 6 bases and J by 1 base, with 12 bases between. Germline assignment: CDR1 SEHNR and CDR2 FQNEAQ (reference sequence). This CDR3 has 14 residues.

The chain carries TRBV19 and TRBJ1-3, with D possibly being TRBD1 (6 bases). CDR3 length equals 16 residues. Germline CDR1 is LNHDA and CDR2 is SQIVND (reference sequence). Trimming pared 3 bases from V and 6 bases from J, leaving 18 bases between. CDR3 coding DNA: TGTGCCAGTAGTATGATTCAGGGGAGAGGGGAAAACACCATATATTTT. Its protein product is CASSMIQGRGENTIYF.

This chain joins TRBV5-6 and TRBJ2-7; TRBD1 agrees at 8 bases. The CDR3 has 14 residues. After removal of 4 bases from V and 5 bases from J, the junction contained 8 bases not matched to a gene. CDR1 is SGHDT and CDR2 is YYEEEE in the germline V gene. CDR3 region: CASSPDRGVNEQYF. The CDR3 DNA sequence: TGTGCCAGCAGCCCCGACAGGGGAGTTAACGAGCAGTACTTC. Looking up the rest from reference TRBV5-6 and TRBJ2-7 gives the full variable domain: DAGVTQSPTHLIKTRGQQVTLRCSPKSGHDTVSWYQQALGQGPQFIFQYYEEEERQRGNFPDRFSGHQFPNYSSELNVNALLLGDSALYLCASSPDRGVNEQYFGPGTRLTVT.

The chain employs TRBV6-5 and TRBJ2-1, with D possibly matching TRBD2 (6 bases). Per the germline V gene, CDR1 is MNHEY and CDR2 is SVGAGI. V dropped 8 bases and J dropped 0 bases, with 14 bases sitting between them. This CDR3 comprises 15 residues. CDR3 sequence: CASWRGFGSYNEQFF. CDR3 bases: TGTGCCAGCTGGAGGGGATTCGGCTCCTACAATGAGCAGTTCTTC.

This clone was seen more than once but under ten times. The chain employs TRBV5-1 and TRBJ2-1; 7 bases line up with TRBD1. V shed 4 bases and J 8 bases; nucleotides not matched to a gene: 15. Germline loops: CDR1 SGHRS, CDR2 YFSETQ. The CDR3 sequence is 16 residues long. CDR3 in DNA: TGCGCCAGCAGCCCTCTAGGGGGCGGGTCTCTGGATGAGCAGTTCTTC. This gives the protein CASSPLGGGSLDEQFF.

V gene TRBV25-1 combines with J gene TRBJ1-6, with a possible D match to TRBD1 (5 bases). Germline values: CDR1 MGHDK, CDR2 SYGVNS. This CDR3 is 15 amino acids long. Trimming pared 6 bases from V and 5 bases from J, leaving 14 bases between. CDR3 loop: CASSSRAANNSPLHF. Here the CDR3 DNA reads TGTGCCAGCAGCTCCAGGGCAGCTAATAATTCACCCCTCCACTTT.

This chain joins TRBV19 and TRBJ1-2, with 8 bases aligning to TRBD1. Looked up from germline, CDR1 is LNHDA and CDR2 is SQIVND (reference sequence). Losses at the gene ends were 1 base for V and 7 bases for J; bases not matched to a gene: 5. CDR3 length: 14 amino acids. The CDR3 nucleotides are TGTGCCAGTAGTATAGCGCAGGGGGCGCGTGGCTACACCTTC. As protein: CASSIAQGARGYTF.

There are a few counts of this clone. The chain couples TRBV18 to TRBJ2-7; D is undetermined. The CDR3 is 11 residues long. Per the germline V gene, CDR1 is KGHSH and CDR2 is LQKENI. V was clipped by 5 bases and J by 3 bases, with 5 bases between them. Here the CDR3 DNA reads TGTGCCAGCTCATCAGACTACGAGCAGTACTTC. This codes for CASSSDYEQYF.

This sequence joins TRBV28 and TRBJ1-6; D not resolved. Germline CDR1 MDHEN, CDR2 SYDVKM. V lost 4 bases, J lost 0 bases, and 13 bases lay in between. The CDR3 runs 17 residues. CDR3 amino acids: CASSSQASSSYNSPLHF. The CDR3 nucleotides are TGTGCCAGCAGTTCCCAGGCTTCAAGCTCCTATAATTCACCCCTCCACTTT.

The chain employs TRBV12-5 and TRBJ2-2, with D possibly TRBD1 on 6 matching bases. V lost 6 bases and J 3 bases, leaving 17 bases between the germline ends. Germline V lookup: CDR1 LGHNT, CDR2 FRNRAP. This CDR3 comprises 16 residues. As DNA, the CDR3 is TGTGCTAGTGGCCCCTCTAGCCAGGGGCACACCGGGGAGCTGTTTTTT. Protein product: CASGPSSQGHTGELFF.

The rearrangement links TRBV29-1 to TRBJ1-1; D ambiguous. This CDR3 spans 10 amino acids. With 5 bases removed from V and 5 bases from J, the gap between germline ends came to 6 bases. CDR1 and CDR2 (germline): SQVTM, ANQGSEA. For the CDR3, the DNA is TGCAGCGTTCAGGAAACTGAAGCTTTCTTT. This gives the protein CSVQETEAFF.

V and J are TRBV15 and TRBJ1-1; D is perhaps TRBD1 (6 bases). The CDR3 is made up of 15 amino acids. Germline CDR1 and CDR2: LNHNV and YYDKDF (reference sequence). The germline V and J ends were trimmed by 0 bases and 5 bases, with 13 bases remaining between them. In nucleotides, the CDR3 is TGTGCCACCAGCAGAGATTGGGGGGGGCCGACTGAAGCTTTCTTT. Translated: CATSRDWGGPTEAFF.

This clone has only one observation. The CDR3 reads CASSLAGVSYNEQFF. DNA of the CDR3: TGCGCCAGCAGCTTAGCGGGAGTTTCCTACAATGAGCAGTTCTTC. The V call is TRBV5-1, the J call TRBJ2-1; 8 bases agree with TRBD2. Germline V gene sequence: CDR1 SGHRS, CDR2 YFSETQ. The CDR3 covers 15 residues. The V gene end was trimmed by 2 bases and the J gene end by 1 base; junction bases not matched to a gene: 2. Full variable domain (missing parts from reference TRBV5-1 and TRBJ2-1): KAGVTQTPRYLIKTRGQQVTLSCSPISGHRSVSWYQQTPGQGLQFLFEYFSETQRNKGNFPGRFSGRQFSNSRSEMNVSTLELGDSALYLCASSLAGVSYNEQFFGPGTRLTVL.

The chain couples TRBV4-2 to TRBJ1-2, with TRBD1 as a possible D gene (6 bases). The ends were cut back, 4 bases at V and 4 bases at J, with 13 bases in the middle. The germline gives CDR1 LGHNA, CDR2 YNFKEQ. This CDR3 region has 14 residues. DNA of the CDR3: TGTGCCAGCAGCCCACCAGACAGGCCCTATGGCTACACCTTC. Protein product: CASSPPDRPYGYTF.

The chain links TRBV13 to TRBJ2-7; TRBD1 matches at 7 bases. J lost 3 bases, V lost 5 bases, and 10 bases had no gene match. The CDR3 is made up of 15 amino acids. CDR1 and CDR2 (germline): PRHDT, FYEKMQ (reference sequence). DNA for the CDR3: TGTGCCAGCAGCCAAATAGGGTCAGGGGGCTACGAGCAGTACTTC. Protein sequence: CASSQIGSGGYEQYF.

V is TRBV30 and J is TRBJ2-5; D unclear. This CDR3 has 14 amino acids. Germline CDR1 reads GTSNPN; CDR2 reads SVGIG (reference sequence). Trimming took 4 bases from V and 3 from J, leaving 15 bases between them. The CDR3: CAWTPDPDEETQYF. The CDR3 nucleotides read TGTGCCTGGACCCCGGACCCGGATGAAGAGACCCAGTACTTC.

This rearrangement joins TRBV6-5 to TRBJ2-1; D possibly corresponds to TRBD2 (5 bases). CDR1 is MNHEY and CDR2 is SVGAGI in the germline V gene. This CDR3 comprises 13 residues. The germline V and J ends were trimmed by 6 bases and 7 bases, with 13 bases remaining between them. For the CDR3, the DNA is TGTGCCAGCAGCCCCGGAGGCGGGAATGAGCAGTTCTTC. Protein product: CASSPGGGNEQFF.

The J gene is TRBJ2-3, the V gene TRBV24-1, with TRBD1 identical over 7 bases. V lost 10 bases and J lost 2; bases outside the gene matches: 11. The CDR3 has 15 residues. Germline values: CDR1 KGHDR, CDR2 SFDVKD. The CDR3 here is CATADTGAVTDTQYF. In DNA form, the CDR3 reads TGTGCCACAGCCGATACAGGGGCGGTCACAGATACGCAGTATTTT.